What follows are 23 T cell receptor beta chains derived from one specimen sequenced in a study of T cell clonality in common variable immunodeficiency. Libraries were prepared by immunoSEQ multiplex PCR; TCRdb keeps only in-frame clonotypes and omits some of them. Singletons are absent from the sample, which has 55,000 or so clones. The sample consisted of peripheral blood mononuclear cells. Source of these receptors: a person aged 18 to 75 in good health.

This clone was observed at least ten times. The read terminates 3 residues ahead of where the CDR3 ends, so the germline J gene completes it. The rearrangement links TRBV20-1 to TRBJ2-5, with TRBD2 matching over 7 bases. V shed 6 bases, J shed 0 bases, and the junction held 10 bases outside the gene matches. CDR1 is DFQATT and CDR2 is SNEGSKA in the germline V gene (reference sequence). This CDR3 has 15 amino acids. The CDR3 bases that were read are TGCAGTGCCACTATGGGCGGGGGAAACCAAGAGACC. This gives the protein CSATMGGGNQET. The CDR3, in full, reads CSATMGGGNQETQYF.

This clone was counted many times. The read falls 3 residues short of the CDR3 end, and the missing part is taken from the germline J gene. The chain recombines TRBV7-8 with TRBJ2-5; 7 bases map to TRBD2. Germline-derived CDR1 and CDR2 are SGHVS and FQNEAQ. This CDR3 contains 15 residues. With 0 bases clipped from V and 5 bases from J, the junction kept 6 bases outside the gene matches. Incomplete CDR3 DNA: TGTGCCAGCAGCTTAGCGGGGGGGTCGGGGGAGACC. It specifies CASSLAGGSGET. The CDR3 in full is CASSLAGGSGETQYF.

At least ten counts were recorded for this clone. The read stops 3 residues short of the end of the CDR3; the missing end is completed from the germline J gene. The genes are TRBV30 and TRBJ2-1; D is unresolved. V was trimmed by 3 bases and J by 0 bases, leaving 9 bases between them. Germline lookup yields CDR1 GTSNPN and CDR2 SVGIG (reference sequence). CDR3 length: 14 residues. The CDR3 region is CAWSTTSSYNEQFF. The sequenced CDR3 bases are TGTGCCTGGAGCACAACGAGCTCCTACAATGAG.

This clone was seen repeatedly, ten times or more. The read falls 3 residues short of the CDR3 end, and the missing part is taken from the germline J gene. The chain joins TRBV5-1 to TRBJ2-1, with 8 nucleotides matching TRBD1. The CDR3 has 16 residues. Germline CDR1 reads SGHRS; CDR2 reads YFSETQ. V shed 2 bases, J shed 6 bases, and the junction held 10 bases outside the gene matches. The CDR3 is CASSLQGVIISNEQFF. The CDR3 bases that were read are TGCGCCAGCAGCTTACAGGGGGTCATCATTAGCAATGAG.

This clone has ten or more counts. The CDR3 reads CASSTDRGLYGYTF. CDR3 bases read: TGTGCCAGCAGCACTGACAGGGGGCTTTATGGC. This chain uses TRBV5-4 with TRBJ1-2; 10 nucleotides align to TRBD1. The CDR3 extends 3 residues past the end of the read, so its final part is completed from the germline J gene. CDR1 is SGHNT and CDR2 is YYREEE in the germline V gene (reference sequence). This CDR3 has 14 amino acids. V was clipped by 4 bases and J by 5 bases; unmatched bases: 5.

The table lists this clone with a few counts. Read coverage stops 3 residues before the CDR3 terminus; the germline J gene supplies the remainder. V is TRBV7-9 and J is TRBJ1-1, with TRBD1 identical over 7 bases. This CDR3 has 11 amino acids. CDR1 and CDR2 (germline): SEHNR, FQNEAQ (reference sequence). CDR3 amino acids: CASSLRGRAFF. The CDR3 bases that were read are TGTGCCAGCAGCTTAAGGGGGCGA.

This clone has ten or more counts. The CDR3 goes on 3 residues after the read ends, and that part is filled in from the germline J gene. Different DNA sequences within this sample yield the same CDR3. The chain couples TRBV11-3 to TRBJ2-5, with 8 bases matching TRBD1. The length of the CDR3 is 15 residues. V lost 1 base, J lost 4 bases, and 5 bases stayed unmatched. Per germline, CDR1 SGHNT and CDR2 YENEEA. The CDR3 is CASSLGSDRGETQYF. CDR3 bases read: TGTGCCAGCAGCTTAGGTTCCGACAGGGGAGAGACC.

This clone occurred many times. At one end the junction does not follow the germline gene, possibly because of a read error. Coverage ceases 3 residues before the CDR3 finishes, and the germline J gene fills in the end. Within the sample, other DNA sequences also encode this same CDR3. The V and J genes are TRBV5-6 and TRBJ1-3; 10 bases fit TRBD1. The CDR3 runs to 13 residues. Germline lookup yields CDR1 SGHDT and CDR2 YYEEEE. Partial CDR3 DNA: TGTGCCAGCAGCCGACAGGGGGCGGACACA. Its translation is CASSRQGADT. The CDR3 in full is CASSRQGADTIYF.

About this clone itself: The read terminates 3 residues before the CDR3 end, so the remaining end is supplied by the germline J gene. The chain links TRBV11-1 to TRBJ1-5; D remains ambiguous. With 1 base removed from V and 6 bases from J, the gap between germline ends came to 10 bases. The germline gives CDR1 SGHAT, CDR2 FQDESV (reference sequence). This CDR3 has 14 amino acids. The CDR3 sequence: CASSLGSGGQPQHF. The CDR3 bases that were read are TGTGCCAGCAGCTTAGGGAGTGGCGGTCAGCCC.

At least ten counts were recorded for this clone. The DNA ends 3 residues before the CDR3 does, and the rest of the CDR3 is filled in from the germline J gene. The chain uses TRBV4-1 and TRBJ1-4; the D is unclear. The length of the CDR3 is 14 residues. Germline V gene data show CDR1 as MGHRA and CDR2 as YSYEKL. The V end was cut by 6 bases, the J end by 8 bases, with 16 bases between. The CDR3 bases that were read are TGCGCCAGCAGGCCCTCAGGTTCTTGGGAAAAA. Its translation is CASRPSGSWEK. The entire CDR3 sequence reads CASRPSGSWEKLFF.

The sample holds many counts of this clone. Coverage ceases 3 residues before the CDR3 finishes, and the germline J gene fills in the end. The genes are TRBV5-1 and TRBJ2-2, with D maybe TRBD1 (6 bases). The CDR3 has 15 residues. Trimming took off 3 bases at V and 7 bases at J, with 16 bases between the two ends. Germline V gene sequence: CDR1 SGHRS, CDR2 YFSETQ. The CDR3 reads CASSWAEQGYGELFF. Partial CDR3 DNA: TGCGCCAGCAGCTGGGCCGAACAGGGATACGGGGAG.

This clone was recorded at least ten times. Partial CDR3 DNA: TGTGCCAGCAGCCCCACAGGGGGCGCGGGAGAGACG. Amino acid sequence: CASSPTGGAGET. The CDR3 as a whole reads CASSPTGGAGETQYF. The chain is built from TRBV7-3 and TRBJ2-3, with 9 bases fitting TRBD1. The read finishes 3 residues shy of the CDR3 end, and the germline J gene is used to complete it. The CDR3 is made up of 15 amino acids. Germline CDR1 is SGHTA and CDR2 is FQGTGA.

This clone occurred many times. The read comes to an end 3 residues before the CDR3 does, leaving the germline J gene to fill in the end. The chain carries TRBV19 and TRBJ2-5; D is ambiguous. The V end lost 4 bases, the J end lost 0 bases, and 6 bases lay between the germline ends. Germline CDR1 is LNHDA and CDR2 is SQIVND (reference sequence). This CDR3 is built from 13 residues. CDR3 loop: CASSTQYQETQYF. The covered CDR3 bases are TGTGCCAGTAGTACCCAGTACCAAGAGACC. Together with reference TRBV19 and TRBJ2-5, the CDR3 gives the full variable domain: DGGITQSPKYLFRKEGQNVTLSCEQNLNHDAMYWYRQDPGQGLRLIYYSQIVNDFQKGDIAEGYSVSREKKESFPLTVTSAQKNPTAFYLCASSTQYQETQYFGPGTRLLVL.

This clone was counted only a few times. Sequencing ends 3 residues short of the CDR3 end; the germline J gene provides the rest. This chain links TRBV5-1 with TRBJ2-2; 7 bases are shared with TRBD1. Germline lookup yields CDR1 SGHRS and CDR2 YFSETQ. The CDR3 contains 14 residues. CDR3 DNA (partial): TGCGCCAGCTCTTCGGGACAGCAGAATGAAAAG. Encoded protein: CASSSGQQNEK. The whole CDR3 region reads CASSSGQQNEKLFF.

This clone was found many times. Coverage ceases 3 residues before the CDR3 finishes, and the germline J gene fills in the end. The chain links TRBV28 to TRBJ2-7; 10 nucleotides line up with TRBD2. The CDR3 totals 14 residues. CDR1 is MDHEN and CDR2 is SYDVKM in the germline V gene. The V and J ends lost 7 bases and 1 base, in that order; junction bases with no gene match: 4. The CDR3 DNA, read in part, is TGTGCCAGCACCATAGCGGGGGGATCCTACGAG. It yields the protein CASTIAGGSYE. From start to end, the CDR3 is CASTIAGGSYEQYF.

This clone has ten or more counts. The read falls 3 residues short of the CDR3 end, and the missing part is taken from the germline J gene. The rearrangement links TRBV19 to TRBJ2-5; D remains ambiguous. From germline, CDR1 is LNHDA and CDR2 SQIVND (reference sequence). The length of the CDR3 is 13 residues. The V end lost 5 bases, the J end lost 3 bases, and 10 bases lay between the germline ends. The sequenced CDR3 bases are TGTGCCAGTAGTCTAGGCCAGAAAGAGACC. Amino acid sequence: CASSLGQKET. The whole CDR3 protein reads CASSLGQKETQYF.

The table lists this clone with many counts. The CDR3 end is not reached by the read, which stops 3 residues before it; the germline J gene fills it in. This sequence joins TRBV5-1 and TRBJ2-3; D is ambiguous. Between the trimmed V and J ends, which lost 4 bases and 7 bases, there was a span of 16 bases. This CDR3 region has 14 residues. Germline V lookup: CDR1 SGHRS, CDR2 YFSETQ. Here the CDR3 reads CASSPRLERHTQYF. The CDR3 bases that were read are TGCGCCAGCAGCCCGCGACTTGAAAGGCATACG.

This clone appeared many times. The missing CDR3 end, 3 residues past where the read stops, is filled in from the germline J gene. The chain joins TRBV28 to TRBJ2-5, with TRBD2 matching 7 bases. CDR1 is MDHEN, CDR2 SYDVKM, per germline. The CDR3 covers 14 residues. Trimming took 6 bases from V and 1 from J; bases not matched to a gene: 5. This CDR3 is CASRPTGGQETQYF. The CDR3 DNA, read in part, is TGTGCCAGCAGACCGACGGGGGGCCAAGAGACC.

This clone was counted at least ten times. The CDR3 is cut off 3 residues early in the read; its end comes from the germline J gene. The V and J genes are TRBV20-1 and TRBJ2-3; 7 nucleotides line up with TRBD1. Trimming cost V 5 bases and J 0 bases; bases outside gene matches: 20. The germline V gene has CDR1 DFQATT and CDR2 SNEGSKA (reference sequence). The CDR3 consists of 19 residues. CDR3 bases read: TGCAGTGCTCCGGACGCCCGGGACAGAACATATCTTAGCACAGATACG. Translated, it gives CSAPDARDRTYLSTDT. From start to end, the CDR3 is CSAPDARDRTYLSTDTQYF.

The covered CDR3 bases are TGTGCCAGCAGCAAAGACTGGAGAGAA. Amino acid sequence: CASSKDWRE. The CDR3 as a whole reads CASSKDWREAFF. The rearrangement links TRBV7-8 to TRBJ1-1, with unresolved D. From the germline J gene comes the end of the CDR3, since the read stops 3 residues before it. The CDR3 has 12 residues. Germline V gives CDR1 SGHVS, CDR2 FQNEAQ.

Concerning this clone itself: The read finishes 3 residues shy of the CDR3 end, and the germline J gene is used to complete it. This rearrangement joins TRBV7-9 to TRBJ2-4, with 7 bases matching TRBD1. The CDR3 has 14 amino acids. Germline assignment: CDR1 SEHNR and CDR2 FQNEAQ (reference sequence). The sequenced part of the CDR3 DNA is TGTGCCAGCAGCTTAGTTGAGGGGGCAACTGGT. The encoded protein is CASSLVEGATG. The CDR3 in its entirety is CASSLVEGATGQYF.

The sample holds many counts of this clone. The sequence runs out 3 residues before the end of the CDR3; the remainder is reconstructed from the germline J gene. This chain links TRBV7-9 with TRBJ2-1; 8 bases match TRBD2. The germline V gene has CDR1 SEHNR and CDR2 FQNEAQ (reference sequence). With V trimmed by 6 bases and J by 9 bases, 4 bases remained unmatched. The CDR3 consists of 12 residues. CDR3 sequence: CASSPGGGEQFF. Partial CDR3 DNA: TGTGCCAGCAGTCCCGGGGGGGGTGAG.

Turning to this clone: The read falls 3 residues short of the CDR3 end, and the missing part is taken from the germline J gene. This chain uses TRBV7-9 with TRBJ2-2; D is perhaps TRBD1 (6 bases). The CDR3 extends over 13 amino acids. Trimming took off 5 bases at V and 7 bases at J, with 11 bases between the two ends. Looked up from germline, CDR1 is SEHNR and CDR2 is FQNEAQ (reference sequence). CDR3 in amino acids: CASSAQGIGELFF. Incomplete CDR3 DNA: TGTGCCAGCAGCGCCCAGGGGATCGGGGAG.